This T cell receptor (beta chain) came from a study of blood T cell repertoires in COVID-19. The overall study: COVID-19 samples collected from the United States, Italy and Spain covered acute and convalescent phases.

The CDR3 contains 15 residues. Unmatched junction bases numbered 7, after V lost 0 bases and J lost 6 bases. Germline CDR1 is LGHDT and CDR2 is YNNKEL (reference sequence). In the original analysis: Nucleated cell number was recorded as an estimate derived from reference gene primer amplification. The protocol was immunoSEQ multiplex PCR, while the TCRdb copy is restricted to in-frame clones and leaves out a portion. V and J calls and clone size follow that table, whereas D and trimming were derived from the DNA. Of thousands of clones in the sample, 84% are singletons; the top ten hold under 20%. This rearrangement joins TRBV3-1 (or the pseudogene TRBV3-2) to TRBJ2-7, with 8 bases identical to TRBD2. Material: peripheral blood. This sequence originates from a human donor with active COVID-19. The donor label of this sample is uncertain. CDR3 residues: CASSQDKREKIEQYF. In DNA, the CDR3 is TGTGCCAGCAGCCAAGATAAGCGGGAGAAAATCGAGCAGTACTTC.